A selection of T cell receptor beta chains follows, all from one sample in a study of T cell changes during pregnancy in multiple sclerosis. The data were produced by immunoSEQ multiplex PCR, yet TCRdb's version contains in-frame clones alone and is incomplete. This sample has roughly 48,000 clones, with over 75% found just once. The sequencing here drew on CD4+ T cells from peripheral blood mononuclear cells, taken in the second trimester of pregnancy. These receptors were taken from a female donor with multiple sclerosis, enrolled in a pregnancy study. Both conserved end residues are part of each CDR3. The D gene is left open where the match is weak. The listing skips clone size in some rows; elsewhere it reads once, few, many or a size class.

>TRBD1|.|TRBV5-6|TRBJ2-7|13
CASSRDRGYEQYF
TGTGCCAGCAGCCGCGACAGGGGCTACGAGCAGTACTTC
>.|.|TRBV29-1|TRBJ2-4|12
CSVEGGADIQYF
TGCAGCGTTGAGGGGGGGGCGGACATTCAGTACTTC
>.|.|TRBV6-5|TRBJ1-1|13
CASNRGTNTEAFF
TGTGCCAGCAATCGGGGTACGAACACTGAAGCTTTCTTT
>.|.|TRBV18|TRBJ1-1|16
CASSPSGGFMNTEAFF
TGTGCCAGCTCACCCTCGGGGGGTTTCATGAACACTGAAGCTTTCTTT
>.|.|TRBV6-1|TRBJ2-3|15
CASRTGGASTDTQYF
TGTGCCAGCAGGACTGGCGGAGCTAGCACAGATACGCAGTATTTT
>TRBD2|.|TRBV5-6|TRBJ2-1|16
CASSFLGTSGSDEQFF
TGTGCCAGCAGCTTCCTCGGGACTAGCGGGAGCGATGAGCAGTTCTTC
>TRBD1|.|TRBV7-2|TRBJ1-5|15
CASSSGTGSNQPQHF
TGTGCCAGCAGCTCTGGGACAGGTAGCAATCAGCCCCAGCATTTT
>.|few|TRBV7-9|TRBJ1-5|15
CASSLGAGSNQPQHF
TGTGCCAGCAGCTTAGGGGCGGGGAGCAATCAGCCCCAGCATTTT
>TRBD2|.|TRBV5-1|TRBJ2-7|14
CASSPGTSTHEQYF
TGCGCCAGCAGCCCCGGGACTAGTACCCACGAGCAGTACTTC
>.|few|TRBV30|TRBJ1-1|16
CAWSVPGRGQNTEAFF
TGTGCCTGGAGTGTACCGGGGAGGGGACAGAACACTGAAGCTTTCTTT
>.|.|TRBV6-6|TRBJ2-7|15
CASSYSGLSSYEQYF
TGTGCCAGCAGTTACAGCGGCCTTAGCTCCTACGAGCAGTACTTC
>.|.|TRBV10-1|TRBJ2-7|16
CASSEHTGEGGYEQYF
TGCGCCAGCAGTGAGCACACAGGAGAAGGGGGCTACGAGCAGTACTTC
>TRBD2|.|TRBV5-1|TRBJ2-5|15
CASSPKTSGSETQYF
TGCGCCAGCAGCCCAAAGACTAGCGGGAGCGAGACCCAGTACTTC
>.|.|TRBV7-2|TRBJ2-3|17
CASSLSRARAVRDTQYF
TGTGCCAGCAGCCTGAGCAGGGCCAGGGCGGTTAGAGATACGCAGTATTTT
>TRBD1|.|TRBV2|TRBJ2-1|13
CASSGGTGIGQFF
TGTGCCAGCAGTGGGGGGACAGGGATTGGGCAGTTCTTC
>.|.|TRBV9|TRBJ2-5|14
CASSVGDYQETQYF
TGTGCCAGCAGCGTAGGGGACTACCAAGAGACCCAGTACTTC
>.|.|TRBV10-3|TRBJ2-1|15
CAISGLSGSYNEQFF
TGTGCCATCAGTGGACTGTCCGGCTCCTACAATGAGCAGTTCTTC
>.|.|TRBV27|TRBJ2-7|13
CASSPQGSYEQHF
TGTGCCAGCAGTCCCCAGGGCTCCTACGAGCAGCACTTC
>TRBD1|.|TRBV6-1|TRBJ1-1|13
CASRRQGNTEAFF
TGTGCCAGCAGAAGACAGGGGAACACTGAAGCTTTCTTT
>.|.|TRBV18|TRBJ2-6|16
CASSPNRVSGANVLTF
TGTGCCAGCTCACCAAACCGAGTCTCTGGGGCCAACGTCCTGACTTTC
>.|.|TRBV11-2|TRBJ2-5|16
CASSLGQGPGRETQYF
TGTGCCAGCAGCTTAGGTCAGGGGCCAGGGCGAGAGACCCAGTACTTC
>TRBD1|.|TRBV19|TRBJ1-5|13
CASSGQGSQPQHF
TGTGCCAGTTCTGGACAGGGGAGTCAGCCCCAGCATTTT
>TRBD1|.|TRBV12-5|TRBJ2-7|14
CASRIETGTYEQYF
TGTGCTAGTCGGATCGAGACAGGGACCTACGAGCAGTACTTC
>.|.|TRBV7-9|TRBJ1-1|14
CASLALGWDTEAFF
TGTGCCAGCCTTGCCCTAGGTTGGGACACTGAAGCTTTCTTT
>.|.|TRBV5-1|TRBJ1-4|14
CASSLVWGDEKLFF
TGCGCCAGCAGCTTGGTTTGGGGGGATGAAAAACTGTTTTTT
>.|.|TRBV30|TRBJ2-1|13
CASPRDSRNEQFF
TGTGCCTCCCCACGGGACTCCAGAAATGAGCAGTTCTTC
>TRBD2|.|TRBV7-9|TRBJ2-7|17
CASSFYGLAGRRDEQYF
TGTGCCAGCAGCTTTTATGGACTAGCGGGCCGTAGGGACGAGCAGTACTTC
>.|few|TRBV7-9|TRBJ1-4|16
CASSLDDGATNEKLFF
TGTGCCAGCAGCTTAGATGACGGGGCAACTAATGAAAAACTGTTTTTT
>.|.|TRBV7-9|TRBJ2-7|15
CASSSMSGTTYEQYF
TGTGCCAGCAGCTCAATGTCCGGGACAACCTACGAGCAGTACTTC
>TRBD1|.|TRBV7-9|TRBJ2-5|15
CASSLAITGAETQYF
TGTGCCAGCAGCTTAGCTATTACAGGGGCAGAGACCCAGTACTTC
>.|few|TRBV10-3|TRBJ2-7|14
CAISSETGSYEQYF
TGTGCCATCAGCTCCGAGACAGGTTCCTACGAGCAGTACTTC
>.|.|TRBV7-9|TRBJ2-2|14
CASSFLAAAGELFF
TGTGCCAGCAGCTTTTTAGCGGCGGCCGGGGAGCTGTTTTTT
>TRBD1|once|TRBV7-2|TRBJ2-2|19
CASSLAIAGQGWLGGELFF
TGTGCCAGCAGCTTAGCGATCGCTGGACAGGGATGGCTGGGCGGGGAGCTGTTTTTT
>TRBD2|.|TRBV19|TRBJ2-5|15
CASSMEGLAGETQYF
TGTGCCAGTAGTATGGAGGGACTAGCGGGAGAGACCCAGTACTTC
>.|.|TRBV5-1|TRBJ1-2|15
CASSLAGGQGYGYTF
TGCGCCAGCAGCTTGGCAGGTGGCCAAGGATATGGCTACACCTTC
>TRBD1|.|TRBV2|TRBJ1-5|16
CASSYSQGLSNQPQHF
TGTGCCAGCAGTTATTCACAGGGGCTTAGCAATCAGCCCCAGCATTTT
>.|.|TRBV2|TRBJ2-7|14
CASSEFAGINEQYF
TGTGCCAGCAGTGAATTTGCGGGGATCAACGAGCAGTACTTC
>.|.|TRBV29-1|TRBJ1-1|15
CSVEDHIRPNTEAFF
TGCAGCGTTGAAGACCACATTCGTCCGAACACTGAAGCTTTCTTT
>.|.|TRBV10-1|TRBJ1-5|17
CASSESIGRVKYQPQHF
TGCGCCAGCAGTGAGTCGATCGGCAGGGTTAAATATCAGCCCCAGCATTTT
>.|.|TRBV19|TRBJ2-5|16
CATSGTFQHLQETQYF
TGTGCCACCTCCGGGACTTTTCAACATCTCCAAGAGACCCAGTACTTC
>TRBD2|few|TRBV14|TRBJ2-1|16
CASSLGLAGRYNEQFF
TGTGCCAGCAGCCTCGGACTAGCGGGAAGGTACAATGAGCAGTTCTTC
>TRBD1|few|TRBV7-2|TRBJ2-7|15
CASSYTGTGSYEQYF
TGTGCCAGCAGTTATACGGGGACAGGCTCCTACGAGCAGTACTTC
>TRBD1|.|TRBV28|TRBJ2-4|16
CASSTGTARAKNIQYF
TGTGCCAGCAGTACTGGGACAGCCAGGGCCAAAAACATTCAGTACTTC
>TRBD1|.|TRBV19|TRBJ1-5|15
CASSPRQGLGQPQHF
TGTGCCAGTAGTCCCCGACAGGGTTTAGGTCAGCCCCAGCATTTT
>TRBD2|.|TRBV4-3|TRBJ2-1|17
CASSPDLAGGSYNEQFF
TGCGCCAGCAGCCCGGACTTAGCGGGAGGTTCCTACAATGAGCAGTTCTTC
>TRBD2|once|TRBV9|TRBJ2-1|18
CASSVGASGSRSNNEQFF
TGTGCCAGCAGCGTAGGGGCTAGCGGGAGTCGGTCCAACAATGAGCAGTTCTTC
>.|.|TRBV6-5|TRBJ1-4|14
CASKTGEANEKLFF
TGTGCCAGCAAGACTGGGGAGGCTAATGAAAAACTGTTTTTT
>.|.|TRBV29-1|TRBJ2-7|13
CSVEAGNSYEQYF
TGCAGCGTTGAGGCAGGCAACTCCTACGAGCAGTACTTC
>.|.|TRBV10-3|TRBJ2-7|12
CAISSMEYEQYF
TGTGCCATCAGCTCCATGGAGTACGAGCAGTACTTC
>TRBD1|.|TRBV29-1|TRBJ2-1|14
CSANSGTGNNEQFF
TGCAGCGCCAACTCCGGGACAGGGAACAATGAGCAGTTCTTC
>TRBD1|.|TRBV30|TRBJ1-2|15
CACNAGTGRGLGYTF
TGTGCCTGTAACGCCGGGACAGGGAGGGGTTTGGGCTACACCTTC
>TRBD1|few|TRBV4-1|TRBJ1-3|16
CASSQPTGGFGNTIYF
TGCGCCAGCAGCCAACCGACAGGGGGCTTTGGAAACACCATATATTTT
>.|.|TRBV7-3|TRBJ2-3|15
CASSPIGPGADTQYF
TGTGCCAGCAGCCCAATTGGTCCAGGGGCAGATACGCAGTATTTT
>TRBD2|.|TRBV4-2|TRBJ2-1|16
CASSQAGTSGSNEQFF
TGTGCCAGCAGCCAAGCCGGGACTAGCGGGTCCAATGAGCAGTTCTTC
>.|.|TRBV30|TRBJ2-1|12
CAWSTRVNEQFF
TGTGCCTGGAGTACGAGGGTTAATGAGCAGTTCTTC